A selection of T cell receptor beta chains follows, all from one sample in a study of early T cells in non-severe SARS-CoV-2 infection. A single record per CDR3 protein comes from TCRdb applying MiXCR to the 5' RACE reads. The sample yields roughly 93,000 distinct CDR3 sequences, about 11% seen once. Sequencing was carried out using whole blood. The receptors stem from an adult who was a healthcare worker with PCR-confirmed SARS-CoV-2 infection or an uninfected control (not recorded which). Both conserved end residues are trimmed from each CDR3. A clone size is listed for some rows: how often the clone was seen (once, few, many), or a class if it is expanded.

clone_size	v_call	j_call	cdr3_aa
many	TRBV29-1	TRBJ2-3	SVEGQVGTDTQY
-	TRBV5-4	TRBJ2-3	ASSFGLLAGPDTQY
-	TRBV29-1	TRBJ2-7	SVVGQGAFYEQY
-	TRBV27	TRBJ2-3	ASRPGGKNTQY
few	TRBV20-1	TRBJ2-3	SARVYDRVGTDTQY
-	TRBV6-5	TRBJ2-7	ASSYTTGGYEQY
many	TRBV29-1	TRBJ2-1	SVDEAGSNNEQF
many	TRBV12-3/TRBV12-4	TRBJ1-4	ASSFRGAYVNEKLF
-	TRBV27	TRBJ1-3	ATRDSRSGNTIY
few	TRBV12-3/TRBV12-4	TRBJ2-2	ASHYRPVGGGELF
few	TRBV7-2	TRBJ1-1	ASSFSRSEAF
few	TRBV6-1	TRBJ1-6	ASSEAGRSSYNSPLH
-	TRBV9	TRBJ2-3	ASSVGQKSTDTQY
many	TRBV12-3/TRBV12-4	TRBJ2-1	ASRSSSSYNEQF
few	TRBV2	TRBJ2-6	ASSRNSGANVLT
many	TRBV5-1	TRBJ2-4	ASSPQGGDIQY
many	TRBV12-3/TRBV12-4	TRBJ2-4	ASSSAESKNIQY
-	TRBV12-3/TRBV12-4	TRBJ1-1	ASRRTGSTEAF
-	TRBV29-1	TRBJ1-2	SVGGRVNYGYT
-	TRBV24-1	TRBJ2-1	ATSDLYTYNEQF
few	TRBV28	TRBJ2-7	ASSFDRTSYEQY
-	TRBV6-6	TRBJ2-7	ASSQAPRDRGTYEQY
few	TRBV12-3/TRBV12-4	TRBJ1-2	ASRSTGNTGYT
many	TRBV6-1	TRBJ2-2	ASSEQYGTGELF
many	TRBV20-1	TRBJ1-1	SAREGAPEAF
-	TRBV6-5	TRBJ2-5	ASSLPARERGETQY
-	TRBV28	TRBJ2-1	ASITSGRVHEQF
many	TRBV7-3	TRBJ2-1	ASSLQRRGAVSYNEQF
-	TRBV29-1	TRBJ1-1	SVRTGGNTEAF
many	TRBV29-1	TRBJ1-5	SVRTGASNQPQH
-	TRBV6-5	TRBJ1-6	ASRPTTGGHLNSPLH
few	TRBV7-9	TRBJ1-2	ASSSQRDRPKPNYGYT
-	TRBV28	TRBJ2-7	ASSLQTSISYEQY
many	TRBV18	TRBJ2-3	ASSPSTDTQY
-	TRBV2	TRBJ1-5	ASSEGGTGNQPQH
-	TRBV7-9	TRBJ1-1	ASSLSQANTEAF
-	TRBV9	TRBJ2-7	ASSSATGEEEQY
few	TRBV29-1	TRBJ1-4	SVESSDGQNEKLF
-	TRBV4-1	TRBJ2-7	ASRQSGNYEQY
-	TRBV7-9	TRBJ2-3	ASSNPRVASTDTQY
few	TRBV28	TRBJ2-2	ASSLPANTGELF
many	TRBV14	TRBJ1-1	ASSHGTEAF
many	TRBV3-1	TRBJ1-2	ASSSDRHGYT
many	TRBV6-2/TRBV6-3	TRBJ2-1	ASSSPSGGALNEQF
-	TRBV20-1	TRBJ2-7	SARDGGTAHYEQY
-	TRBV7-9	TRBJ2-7	ASSPEGTEGNEQY
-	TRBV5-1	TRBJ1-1	ASSLDGLVNTEAF
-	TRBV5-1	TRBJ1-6	ASSLLEGARNSPLH
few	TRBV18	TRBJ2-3	ASSPRGLAGTRSTQY
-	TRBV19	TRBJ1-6	ASTSASSYNSPLH
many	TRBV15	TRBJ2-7	ATSRDPGRPYEQY
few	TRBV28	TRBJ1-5	ASSARTGGSNQPQH
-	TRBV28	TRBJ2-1	ASRKGLAGVAKGF